Below, 15 T cell receptor beta chains from the same sample are listed, as sequenced in a study of glioma-infiltrating T cells. TCR alpha and beta CDR3 regions were amplified from RNA using iRepertoire nested multiplex PCR. One entry per CDR3 protein, called by TCRdb with MiXCR from the multiplex PCR reads. Of about 380,000 distinct CDR3 sequences in the sample, 41% were seen once. Sequencing used glioma tissue, nonneoplastic brain tissue, or PBMCs (not recorded which). The receptors here all came from a human donor with low-grade glioma or glioblastoma, undergoing nonglioma brain surgery, or in good health (not recorded which).

There are many counts of this clonotype. The J gene is TRBJ1-1, the V gene TRBV27, with D possibly TRBD1 on 6 matching bases. Germline CDR1 and CDR2: MNHEY and SMNVEV (reference sequence). CDR3 length: 15 amino acids. The V gene lost 4 bases and the J gene lost 0 bases, with 12 bases spanning the gap. The CDR3 here is CASSWGGGLNTEAFF. The CDR3 nucleotides are TGTGCCAGCAGTTGGGGGGGGGGGCTGAACACTGAAGCTTTCTTT.

V gene TRBV25-1 combines with J gene TRBJ1-1; D is ambiguous. CDR3 length equals 13 residues. V dropped 5 bases and J dropped 5 bases, with 12 bases sitting between them. The V gene's germline CDR1 is MGHDK and CDR2 SYGVNS. In DNA, the CDR3 is TGTGCCAGCAGTCTTGTCCTTAAGACTGAAGCTTTCTTT. It encodes CASSLVLKTEAFF. The whole variable domain, filled in from reference TRBV25-1 and TRBJ1-1, reads EADIYQTPRYLVIGTGKKITLECSQTMGHDKMYWYQQDPGMELHLIHYSYGVNSTEKGDLSSESTVSRIRTEHFPLTLESARPSHTSQYLCASSLVLKTEAFFGQGTRLTVV.

The V gene is TRBV7-9, the J gene TRBJ2-5, with a possible D match to TRBD2 (6 bases). Germline CDR1 is SEHNR and CDR2 is FQNEAQ (reference sequence). V shed 5 bases and J shed 6 bases, with 19 bases lying between them. The CDR3 spans 15 residues. The CDR3 bases are TGTGCCAGCAGCCCCCCGAGCCGGGGAGGAAAGACCCAGTACTTC. Protein sequence: CASSPPSRGGKTQYF.

The chain carries TRBV11-2 and TRBJ2-5; D is possibly TRBD2 (7 bases). V was pared by 6 bases and J by 5 bases, with 19 bases between. CDR1 and CDR2 (germline): SGHAT, FQNNGV. The CDR3 is made up of 15 amino acids. CDR3 sequence: CASSPGGGFWETQYF. CDR3 in DNA: TGTGCCAGCAGTCCCGGCGGGGGCTTTTGGGAGACCCAGTACTTC.

This clonotype was found many times. The chain uses TRBV6-6 and TRBJ2-5; D not resolved. The CDR3 has 14 residues. Trimming cost V 2 bases and J 7 bases, with 14 bases left between them. Germline V gives CDR1 MNHNY, CDR2 SVGAGI (reference sequence). DNA for the CDR3: TGTGCCAGCAGTTACGTGTTTCCTTCGGGGACCCAGTACTTC. Its translation is CASSYVFPSGTQYF.

This clonotype was detected only once. The chain carries TRBV9 and TRBJ2-7; 7 nucleotides match TRBD2. V lost 4 bases, J lost 3 bases, and 4 bases stayed unmatched. The CDR3 contains 13 residues. Germline-derived CDR1 and CDR2 are SGDLS and YYNGEE. The DNA of the CDR3 is TGTGCCAGCAGCCCGGGACTACTCTACGAGCAGTACTTC. Amino acids: CASSPGLLYEQYF. The variable domain in full, with the rest retrieved from reference TRBV9 and TRBJ2-7, is DSGVTQTPKHLITATGQRVTLRCSPRSGDLSVYWYQQSLDQGLQFLIQYYNGEERAKGNILERFSAQQFPDLHSELNLSSLELGDSALYFCASSPGLLYEQYFGPGTRLTVT.

There are many counts of this clonotype. This chain connects TRBV6-1 to TRBJ1-1; D gene ambiguous. The germline V and J ends were trimmed by 0 bases and 5 bases, with 10 bases remaining between them. From germline, CDR1 is MNHNS and CDR2 SASEGT. The length of the CDR3 is 14 residues. In nucleotides, the CDR3 is TGTGCCAGCAGTGAAGCTTGGTCTTCTACTGAAGCTTTCTTT. Residues: CASSEAWSSTEAFF.

The chain joins TRBV10-3 to TRBJ2-3, with 7 bases lining up with TRBD2. Germline loops: CDR1 ENHRY, CDR2 SYGVKD. The CDR3 runs 14 residues. V shed 4 bases and J 2 bases; nucleotides not matched to a gene: 3. DNA of the CDR3: TGTGCCATCAGTGTTGCGGGGGACACAGATACGCAGTATTTT. Translated: CAISVAGDTDTQYF.

This clonotype has a count of ten or more. The chain has TRBV6-5 and TRBJ2-3; D gene uncertain. The CDR3 is made up of 14 amino acids. Deletions cut 2 bases from V and 2 bases from J, with 8 bases between. Germline loops: CDR1 MNHEY, CDR2 SVGAGI. The CDR3 reads CASSYGGITDTQYF. In nucleotides, the CDR3 is TGTGCCAGCAGTTACGGCGGAATCACAGATACGCAGTATTTT.

This clonotype has a count of ten or more. This chain uses TRBV6-1 with TRBJ2-5, with D perhaps given as TRBD1 or TRBD2 (5 bases each). Per the germline V gene, CDR1 is MNHNS and CDR2 is SASEGT. With 5 bases removed from V and 4 bases from J, the gap between germline ends came to 14 bases. The CDR3 covers 14 residues. DNA of the CDR3: TGTGCCAGCAGTCAATATGTTGGGGGAGAGACCCAGTACTTC. It encodes CASSQYVGGETQYF.

The rearrangement links TRBV19 to TRBJ2-3; 10 positions match TRBD2. Trimming cost V 4 bases and J 6 bases; bases outside gene matches: 7. CDR1 and CDR2 (germline): LNHDA, SQIVND (reference sequence). The CDR3 runs to 15 residues. CDR3 protein: CASSRLAGAVDTQYF. In nucleotides, the CDR3 is TGTGCCAGTAGTAGGCTAGCGGGAGCGGTGGATACGCAGTATTTT. Looking up the rest from reference TRBV19 and TRBJ2-3 gives the full variable domain: DGGITQSPKYLFRKEGQNVTLSCEQNLNHDAMYWYRQDPGQGLRLIYYSQIVNDFQKGDIAEGYSVSREKKESFPLTVTSAQKNPTAFYLCASSRLAGAVDTQYFGPGTRLTVL.

The chain combines TRBV9 with TRBJ2-5; D is perhaps TRBD2 (6 bases). This CDR3 has 15 residues. In germline, CDR1 is SGDLS, CDR2 YYNGEE. V dropped 0 bases and J dropped 4 bases, with 13 bases sitting between them. The CDR3 loop reads CASSVAGVSLETQYF. In DNA form, the CDR3 reads TGTGCCAGCAGCGTAGCGGGAGTGAGCCTAGAGACCCAGTACTTC.

This clonotype showed up many times. The rearrangement uses TRBV28 and TRBJ2-2; D unresolved. CDR3 length: 13 amino acids. Germline V gene data show CDR1 as MDHEN and CDR2 as SYDVKM. Trimming pared 10 bases from V and 6 bases from J, leaving 15 bases between. The CDR3 protein is CATTVGGPGELFF. The CDR3 DNA is TGTGCCACCACGGTGGGCGGCCCCGGGGAGCTGTTTTTT. Together with reference TRBV28 and TRBJ2-2, the CDR3 gives the full variable domain: DVKVTQSSRYLVKRTGEKVFLECVQDMDHENMFWYRQDPGLGLRLIYFSYDVKMKEKGDIPEGYSVSREKKERFSLILESASTNQTSMYLCATTVGGPGELFFGEGSRLTVL.

CDR3 region: CASSQEELPLAGEELFF. The CDR3 nucleotides are TGCGCCAGCAGCCAAGAGGAATTGCCACTAGCGGGAGAAGAGCTGTTTTTT. V is TRBV4-3 and J is TRBJ2-2, with 11 bases lining up with TRBD2. J gave up 11 bases and V 0 bases, and 11 bases lay outside the gene matches. The CDR3 extends over 17 amino acids. CDR1 is LGHNA, CDR2 YSLEER, per germline.

Ten or more counts support this clonotype. The V call is TRBV20-1, the J call TRBJ2-7, with D tentatively TRBD2 (5 bases). Germline V gene data show CDR1 as DFQATT and CDR2 as SNEGSKA (reference sequence). The V end lost 6 bases, the J end lost 3 bases, and 15 bases lay between the germline ends. The CDR3 is made up of 13 amino acids. The CDR3 sequence is CSAAGLGVYEQYF. The CDR3 region has the DNA TGCAGTGCCGCGGGTCTCGGGGTCTACGAGCAGTACTTC.